The 18 T cell receptor beta chains below all came from one sample that was sequenced in a study of cytotoxic CD8 clonotypes in ibrutinib-treated CLL. TCRdb's copy holds only in-frame clones and misses some; the assay was immunoSEQ multiplex PCR. Among 200,000 to 250,000 clones, 70% were seen once, and the ten largest hold about 6%. The sequenced sample was PBMCs, obtained after 12 months of ibrutinib treatment. These receptors were taken from a human donor with chronic lymphocytic leukemia.

Concerning this clone: The germline gene is not matched at one end of the junction; a read error may be the cause. The V gene is TRBV7-7, the J gene TRBJ2-1; the match to TRBD2 covers 10 bases. The CDR3 has 18 amino acids. Germline CDR1 and CDR2: SSHAT and FNYEAQ (reference sequence). CDR3 region: CASSLTWLGLAGEHEQFF. In DNA, the CDR3 is TGTGCTAGCAGCTTAACCTGGCTTGGGCTAGCGGGAGAACATGAGCAGTTCTTC.

The V gene is TRBV27, the J gene TRBJ2-3, with 8 bases aligning to TRBD2. This CDR3 comprises 15 residues. The V gene's germline CDR1 is MNHEY and CDR2 SMNVEV (reference sequence). V gave up 5 bases and J gave up 1 base; unmatched junction bases: 5. CDR3 region: CASSGVAGRTDTQYF. Here the CDR3 DNA reads TGTGCCAGCAGTGGGGTAGCGGGGCGCACAGATACGCAGTATTTT.

This clone was seen once. J is TRBJ1-4 and V is TRBV28, with D uncertain. The CDR3 totals 14 residues. Trimming took off 4 bases at V and 11 bases at J, with 17 bases between the two ends. Germline CDR1 is MDHEN and CDR2 is SYDVKM. DNA of the CDR3: TGTGCCAGCAGTTCCGACGACTGGGAGGATAAACTGTTTTTT. This codes for CASSSDDWEDKLFF.

V usage is TRBV7-2 and J usage is TRBJ2-7; D call uncertain. Trimming stripped 1 base from V and 6 bases from J, with 16 bases between. This CDR3 spans 15 amino acids. Germline V gives CDR1 SGHTA, CDR2 FQGNSA. CDR3 residues: CASSLDNGQETEQYF. In DNA form, the CDR3 reads TGTGCCAGCAGCTTAGATAACGGGCAGGAAACCGAGCAGTACTTC. The full variable domain, its missing parts supplied by reference TRBV7-2 and TRBJ2-7, is GAGVSQSPSNKVTEKGKDVELRCDPISGHTALYWYRQSLGQGLEFLIYFQGNSAPDKSGLPSDRFSAERTGGSVSTLTIQRTQQEDSAVYLCASSLDNGQETEQYFGPGTRLTVT.

The chain has TRBV5-6 and TRBJ1-1; D unresolved. The CDR3 runs 15 residues. Germline CDR1 is SGHDT and CDR2 is YYEEEE. Trimming took 5 bases from V and 2 from J, leaving 16 bases between them. The CDR3 region is CASRTRGSANTEAFF. For the CDR3, the DNA is TGTGCCAGCAGGACCCGAGGGTCAGCTAACACTGAAGCTTTCTTT.

Notes on this clone: The junction differs from germline at one of its ends, possibly a read error. The chain recombines TRBV7-7 with TRBJ2-5; 7 bases align to TRBD2. The germline CDR1 and CDR2 sequences are SSHAT and FNYEAQ (reference sequence). CDR3 length: 16 amino acids. DNA of the CDR3: TGTGCTAGCAGCCCGACGTCGGGGGGTGGACGAGAGACCCAGTACTTC. Amino acid sequence: CASSPTSGGGRETQYF.

This sequence joins TRBV7-3 and TRBJ2-7, with 11 bases identical to TRBD2. V was clipped by 2 bases and J by 4 bases; unmatched bases: 7. Germline CDR1 is SGHTA and CDR2 is FQGTGA. CDR3 length: 16 amino acids. DNA for the CDR3: TGTGCCAGCAGCTTAGGTCCCACTAGCGGGGGTTACGAGCAGTACTTC. Its protein product is CASSLGPTSGGYEQYF.

The CDR3: CASRMGGVGVYEQYF. The CDR3 DNA reads as TGTGCCAGCAGGATGGGGGGTGTGGGGGTCTACGAGCAGTACTTC. This chain links TRBV2 with TRBJ2-7; a possible D gene is TRBD2 (6 bases). This CDR3 is built from 15 residues. The V gene's germline CDR1 is SNHLY and CDR2 FYNNEI. V dropped 6 bases and J dropped 3 bases, with 18 bases sitting between them.

The rearrangement uses TRBV19 and TRBJ1-5; D gene uncertain. The CDR3 covers 16 residues. CDR1 and CDR2 from the germline V gene are LNHDA and SQIVND (reference sequence). V was clipped by 1 base and J by 3 bases, with 13 bases between them. CDR3: CASSIVAGRDNQPQHF. The CDR3 bases are TGTGCCAGTAGTATAGTTGCCGGACGGGACAATCAGCCCCAGCATTTT.

V usage is TRBV21-1 and J usage is TRBJ2-5; TRBD2, the table's D call, was not compared with the DNA. TRBV21-1 is a pseudogene locus. There are 15 residues in the CDR3. In DNA form, the CDR3 reads TGTGCCAGCAGCAAATCTCCCGGGAAGCCAGAGACCCAGTACTTC. Translation gives CASSKSPGKPETQYF.

The chain carries TRBV4-1 and TRBJ2-3; D call uncertain. Trimming took 0 bases from V and 1 from J, leaving 5 bases between them. The CDR3 totals 14 residues. In germline, CDR1 is MGHRA, CDR2 YSYEKL. CDR3 DNA: TGCGCCAGCAGCCAAGATATAGGCACAGATACGCAGTATTTT. Residues: CASSQDIGTDTQYF.

This clone showed up just a few times. J is TRBJ2-7 and V is TRBV9, with D possibly being TRBD2 (5 bases). With 0 bases removed from V and 2 bases from J, the gap between germline ends came to 12 bases. The V gene's germline CDR1 is SGDLS and CDR2 YYNGEE. CDR3 length: 15 amino acids. Written as DNA, the CDR3 is TGTGCCAGCAGCGTAGGAAGTCGGAGGACCTACGAGCAGTACTTC. Translated, it gives CASSVGSRRTYEQYF.

The chain links TRBV19 to TRBJ1-5, with TRBD1 as a possible D gene (5 bases). The germline V gene has CDR1 LNHDA and CDR2 SQIVND (reference sequence). The CDR3 totals 15 residues. V was cut by 3 bases and J by 6 bases, with 15 bases left in between. CDR3 DNA: TGTGCCAGTAGTATGTCTCGGGGGAGGACTCAGCCCCAGCATTTT. This encodes CASSMSRGRTQPQHF.

This chain links TRBV29-1 with TRBJ1-1; D gene ambiguous. The CDR3 is made up of 12 amino acids. In germline, CDR1 is SQVTM, CDR2 ANQGSEA. Between the trimmed V and J ends, which lost 6 bases and 1 base, there was a span of 9 bases. Written as DNA, the CDR3 is TGCAGCGTCCATTCACAGAACACTGAAGCTTTCTTT. This translates into CSVHSQNTEAFF.

The chain recombines TRBV7-2 with TRBJ2-2; no clear D. CDR3 length equals 12 residues. Germline CDR1 reads SGHTA; CDR2 reads FQGNSA. Trimming left V 0 bases short and J 7 bases short, with 3 bases between. The CDR3 DNA is TGTGCCAGCAGCTTAGCTCTCGGGGAGCTGTTTTTT. This encodes CASSLALGELFF.

This clone was recorded a few times. This chain connects TRBV7-9 to TRBJ1-5; TRBD1 aligns across 9 bases. The V segment lost 7 bases and the J segment 2 bases; nucleotides outside the gene matches: 3. CDR1 and CDR2 (germline): SEHNR, FQNEAQ (reference sequence). CDR3 size: 14 residues. The DNA for the CDR3 is TGTGCCAGCACCAGGACAGGGGGCAATCAGCCCCAGCATTTT. This encodes CASTRTGGNQPQHF.

The chain uses TRBV25-1 and TRBJ1-1; D not certain. The V and J ends lost 8 bases and 10 bases respectively, with 14 bases between them. CDR3 length equals 11 residues. Germline CDR1 reads MGHDK; CDR2 reads SYGVNS. The DNA of the CDR3 is TGTGCCAGCGTCGAGACCAGCTTAGCTTTCTTT. Protein sequence: CASVETSLAFF.

The rearrangement uses TRBV30 and TRBJ1-1; D call uncertain. V shed 5 bases and J shed 1 base, with 8 bases lying between them. The CDR3 is 12 amino acids. CDR1 is GTSNPN and CDR2 is SVGIG in the germline V gene (reference sequence). The CDR3 spells CAWVWGNTEAFF. As DNA, the CDR3 is TGTGCCTGGGTCTGGGGGAACACTGAAGCTTTCTTT. Using reference TRBV30 and TRBJ1-1 for the parts outside the CDR3, the full variable domain is SQTIHQWPATLVQPVGSPLSLECTVEGTSNPNLYWYRQAAGRGLQLLFYSVGIGQISSEVPQNLSASRPQDRQFILSSKKLLLSDSGFYLCAWVWGNTEAFFGQGTRLTVV.